This T cell receptor (beta chain) was recovered during a study of beta chain features in type 1 diabetes. Study context: All samples yielded some 110 million examined sorted cells. Findings of the study overall: Type 1 diabetes patients had moderately but significantly shorter TCRB CDR3s in all four CD4+ subsets.

The sequenced template was cDNA made from the entire isolated RNA. Sequencing of naive, central memory and regulatory T cell samples gave an average of approximately 3.8 million reads. Assay used: immunoSEQ multiplex PCR; TCRdb lists only in-frame clones, some missing. This sample has under 300,000 clones, with approximately 25% found just once. CDR1 and CDR2 from the germline V gene are SNHLY and FYNNEI. This CDR3 contains 14 residues. V was clipped by 7 bases and J by 2 bases; unmatched bases: 3. Concerning this clone itself: Its specificity is unknown.

This receptor was identified in a woman in her twenties or thirties with type 1 diabetes. Material: naive CD4+ T cells from blood. The J gene is TRBJ2-2, the V gene TRBV2, with 8 bases fitting TRBD1. CDR3 sequence reads: CASKDRVNTGELFF. The CDR3 DNA follows: TGTGCCAGCAAGGACAGGGTTAACACCGGGGAGCTGTTTTTT.